The 9 T cell receptor beta chains presented below share a single source sample, sequenced in a study of regulatory T cells in long-lasting Graves disease. Time point of the sample: newly diagnosed GD, antithyroid drugs for less than 3 months. RNA isolated from PBMCs was used to make the TCR library. In building TCR beta libraries, iRepertoire HTBI primers were used together with Arm-PCR of CDR3 regions. Via MiXCR, TCRdb re-called the multiplex PCR reads, giving one row per CDR3 protein. The sample records a few hundred thousand distinct CDR3 sequences, 10% to 15% being singletons. These same records also appear under a second study, on T cells in Graves' hyperthyroidism and ophthalmopathy.

Sequences were derived from peripheral blood mononuclear cells (PBMCs), sampled at new diagnosis, from a patient treated with antithyroid drugs. The receptor source for this set is a woman in her late teens or twenties with Graves disease.

The chain joins TRBV5-1 to TRBJ2-3; D not certain. V shed 2 bases and J shed 6 bases, with 13 bases lying between them. Germline CDR1 is SGHRS and CDR2 is YFSETQ. The CDR3 has 14 amino acids. The CDR3 sequence is CASSFTLSADTQYF. The DNA for the CDR3 is TGCGCCAGCAGCTTTACTCTCTCGGCGGATACGCAGTATTTT.

The chain recombines TRBV4-3 with TRBJ2-1; no firm D call. This CDR3 has 13 residues. V was trimmed by 0 bases and J by 3 bases, leaving 3 bases between them. CDR1 LGHNA and CDR2 YSLEER come from the germline V gene. The CDR3 sequence is CASSQEVYNEQFF. Here the CDR3 DNA reads TGCGCCAGCAGCCAAGAGGTCTACAATGAGCAGTTCTTC.

This clonotype appeared many times. The chain employs TRBV3-1 and TRBJ1-1; 9 bases line up with TRBD1. Germline CDR1 reads LGHDT; CDR2 reads YNNKEL (reference sequence). Losses at the gene ends were 4 bases for V and 3 bases for J; bases not matched to a gene: 6. The CDR3 contains 15 residues. The CDR3 DNA follows: TGTGCCAGCAGCCCCATCGACAGGGGGTACACTGAAGCTTTCTTT. Amino acid sequence: CASSPIDRGYTEAFF. The full variable domain, rest sourced from reference TRBV3-1 and TRBJ1-1, is DTAVSQTPKYLVTQMGNDKSIKCEQNLGHDTMYWYKQDSKKFLKIMFSYNNKELIINETVPNRFSPKSPDKAHLNLHINSLELGDSAVYFCASSPIDRGYTEAFFGQGTRLTVV.

This clonotype has a handful of counts. The chain has TRBV7-8 and TRBJ1-6, with 10 positions matching TRBD1. After removal of 3 bases from V and 0 bases from J, the junction contained 14 bases not matched to a gene. The germline gives CDR1 SGHVS, CDR2 FQNEAQ. CDR3 length: 21 amino acids. CDR3 sequence (DNA): TGTGCCAGCAGCTTGACCCGGGACAGGGGCCCCGAAAGCTCCTATAATTCACCCCTCCACTTT. As protein: CASSLTRDRGPESSYNSPLHF.

At least ten counts were recorded for this clonotype. The V and J genes are TRBV12-3 or TRBV12-4 and TRBJ1-5, with a possible D match to TRBD1 (6 bases). The CDR3 length is 15 residues. The V gene lost 4 bases and the J gene lost 5 bases, with 15 bases spanning the gap. The CDR3 here is CASSSVLGAHQPQHF. DNA for the CDR3: TGTGCCAGCAGTTCGGTGTTGGGGGCCCATCAGCCCCAGCATTTT.

The sample holds many counts of this clonotype. The chain links TRBV28 to TRBJ1-2; 8 nucleotides agree with TRBD1. Germline trimming cut 6 bases from V and 4 bases from J; bases unmatched to any gene: 4. CDR3 size: 13 residues. Germline CDR1 MDHEN, CDR2 SYDVKM. The CDR3 DNA follows: TGTGCCAGCAGGGTGACAGGGGCCTATGGCTACACCTTC. As protein: CASRVTGAYGYTF.

This clonotype was seen at least ten times. The chain carries TRBV6-1 and TRBJ2-7; D may correspond to TRBD1 or TRBD2 (5 bases each). The ends were cut back, 4 bases at V and 2 bases at J, with 12 bases in the middle. The length of the CDR3 is 14 residues. CDR1 is MNHNS and CDR2 is SASEGT in the germline V gene. The CDR3 region is CASSGGDGPYEQYF. CDR3 in DNA: TGTGCCAGCAGTGGAGGGGACGGTCCCTACGAGCAGTACTTC.

This clonotype was seen ten or more times. This chain uses TRBV12-3 or TRBV12-4 with TRBJ1-6; D gene uncertain. This CDR3 has 17 amino acids. V shed 5 bases and J shed 0 bases, with 14 bases lying between them. As DNA, the CDR3 is TGTGCCAGCAGTAAATTCGGGTGGAGCTCCTATAATTCACCCCTCCACTTT. As protein: CASSKFGWSSYNSPLHF.

Many counts were recorded for this clonotype. The chain joins TRBV3-1 to TRBJ1-6, with D maybe TRBD1 (5 bases). Germline loops: CDR1 LGHDT, CDR2 YNNKEL (reference sequence). The CDR3 loop spans 17 amino acids. Trimming removed 2 bases at V and 8 bases at J, with 19 bases between. In DNA, the CDR3 is TGTGCCAGCAGCCAACGAGGCGTAAGGGGTCCGGATTCACCCCTCCACTTT. It specifies CASSQRGVRGPDSPLHF.